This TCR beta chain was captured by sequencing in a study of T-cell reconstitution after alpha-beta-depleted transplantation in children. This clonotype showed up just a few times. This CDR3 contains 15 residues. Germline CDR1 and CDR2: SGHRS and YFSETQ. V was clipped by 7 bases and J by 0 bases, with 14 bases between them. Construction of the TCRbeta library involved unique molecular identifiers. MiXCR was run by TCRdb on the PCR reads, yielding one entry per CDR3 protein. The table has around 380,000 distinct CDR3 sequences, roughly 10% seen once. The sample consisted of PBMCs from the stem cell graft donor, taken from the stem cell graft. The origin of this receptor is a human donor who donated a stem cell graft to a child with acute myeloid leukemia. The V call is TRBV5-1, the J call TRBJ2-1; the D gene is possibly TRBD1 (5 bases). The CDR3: CASRDSPSSYNEQFF. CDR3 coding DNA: TGCGCCAGCCGCGACAGTCCCAGCTCCTACAATGAGCAGTTCTTC.